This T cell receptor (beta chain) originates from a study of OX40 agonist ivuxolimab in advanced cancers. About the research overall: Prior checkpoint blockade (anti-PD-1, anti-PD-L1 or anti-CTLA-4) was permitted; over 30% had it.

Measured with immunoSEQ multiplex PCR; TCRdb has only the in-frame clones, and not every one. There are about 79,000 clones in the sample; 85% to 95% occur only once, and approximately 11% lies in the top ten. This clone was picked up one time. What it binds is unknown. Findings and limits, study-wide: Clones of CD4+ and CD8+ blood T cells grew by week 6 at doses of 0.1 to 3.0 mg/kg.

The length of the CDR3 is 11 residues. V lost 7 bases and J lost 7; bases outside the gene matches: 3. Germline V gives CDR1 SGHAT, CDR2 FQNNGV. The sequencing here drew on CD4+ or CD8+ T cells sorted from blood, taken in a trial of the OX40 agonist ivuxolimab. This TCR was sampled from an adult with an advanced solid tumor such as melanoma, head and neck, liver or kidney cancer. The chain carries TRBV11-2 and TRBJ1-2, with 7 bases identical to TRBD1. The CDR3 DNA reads TGTGCCAGCACCCAGGGGGGTGGCTACACCTTC. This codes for CASTQGGGYTF.